The next 8 T cell receptor beta chains were all read from a single sample in a study of shared clonotypes between healthy human individuals. Data came from immunoSEQ multiplex PCR; TCRdb stores just in-frame clones and leaves some out. The sample has approximately 2.4 million clones; 95% are singletons. Sequences were obtained from naive CD4+ T cells sorted from blood. The subset is: CD45RA+ positively selected. These receptors were obtained from a man between 18 and 35 years old in good health.

This chain joins TRBV5-4 and TRBJ2-7, with 7 bases matching TRBD2. The CDR3 consists of 20 residues. Germline CDR1 is SGHNT and CDR2 is YYREEE (reference sequence). Trimming took 1 base from V and 3 from J; bases not matched to a gene: 22. This chain's CDR3 is CASSLQLRTRRAGEGYEQYF. CDR3 DNA sequence: TGTGCCAGCAGCTTGCAATTGAGGACCCGGAGAGCCGGGGAGGGCTACGAGCAGTACTTC.

The V call is TRBV30, the J call TRBJ2-7, with 10 bases that match TRBD2. The ends lost 2 bases at V and 6 bases at J; junction bases unmatched: 7. The CDR3 extends over 14 amino acids. Germline V gene sequence: CDR1 GTSNPN, CDR2 SVGIG (reference sequence). DNA for the CDR3: TGTGCCTGGAGTATCGGACTAGCGGCCTTCGAGCAGTACTTC. This translates into CAWSIGLAAFEQYF.

A word on this clone: This same CDR3 is encoded by further DNA sequences in the sample. The CDR3 spells CASSRTSGGTDTQYF. In DNA, the CDR3 is TGTGCCAGCAGCAGGACTAGCGGGGGCACAGATACGCAGTATTTT. The genes are TRBV7-9 and TRBJ2-3; TRBD2 aligns across 12 bases. V was clipped by 5 bases and J by 1 base; unmatched bases: 1. The CDR3 spans 15 residues. Germline CDR1 and CDR2: SEHNR and FQNEAQ (reference sequence).

This chain joins TRBV18 and TRBJ2-1; D call uncertain. This CDR3 is 10 amino acids long. V lost 6 bases and J lost 5, with 2 bases in between. Germline-derived CDR1 and CDR2 are KGHSH and LQKENI. CDR3 sequence (DNA): TGTGCCAGCTCTAACAATGAGCAGTTCTTC. Translated: CASSNNEQFF.

This sequence joins TRBV12-1 and TRBJ2-1. TRBV12-1 is assigned pseudogene status. This CDR3 has 11 amino acids. CDR3 sequence (DNA): TGTGCCAGCAGCTTTAGGAATGAGCAGTTCTTC. This codes for CASSFRNEQFF.

J is TRBJ2-7 and V is TRBV10-3; D is unresolved. With 0 bases removed from V and 3 bases from J, the gap between germline ends came to 9 bases. The CDR3 runs to 14 residues. Germline V gene data show CDR1 as ENHRY and CDR2 as SYGVKD. The CDR3 sequence is CAISESGLFYEQYF. The CDR3 nucleotides are TGTGCCATCAGTGAGTCTGGGCTATTCTACGAGCAGTACTTC.

The V and J genes are TRBV5-8 and TRBJ1-2; D is ambiguous. The V gene's germline CDR1 is SGHTS and CDR2 YDEGEE. The CDR3 has 17 residues. Between the trimmed V and J ends, which lost 0 bases and 4 bases, there was a span of 19 bases. CDR3 region: CASSLGKISAGSYGYTF. CDR3 sequence (DNA): TGTGCCAGCAGCTTGGGGAAGATTTCCGCGGGATCCTATGGCTACACCTTC.

The CDR3: CAWSPRTGGTYEQYF. CDR3 nucleotide sequence: TGTGCCTGGAGTCCCCGGACAGGGGGTACCTACGAGCAGTACTTC. This chain uses TRBV30 with TRBJ2-7; 10 nucleotides agree with TRBD1. This CDR3 has 15 amino acids. Trimming removed 2 bases from V and 2 bases from J; junction bases left unmatched: 6. Looked up from germline, CDR1 is GTSNPN and CDR2 is SVGIG (reference sequence).